The 25 T cell receptor beta chains listed next were all sequenced from one sample in a study of T-cell memory formation after mild COVID-19. MiXCR, run by TCRdb on the 5' RACE reads, gives a single entry per CDR3 protein. Of around 450,000 distinct CDR3 sequences detected, 20% appear once; the ten largest clones hold 8.4%. The sample comprised PBMCs or a T cell subset sorted from them (not recorded which). The receptor source for this set is an adult woman who had mild COVID-19 (a few samples of this study predate the infection). Cell type and time point are not known.

Only a few counts were recorded for this clonotype. The chain couples TRBV20-1 to TRBJ1-5; no clear D gene. The CDR3 loop spans 15 amino acids. Looked up from germline, CDR1 is DFQATT and CDR2 is SNEGSKA (reference sequence). V was trimmed by 0 bases and J by 0 bases, leaving 9 bases between them. The CDR3 region has the DNA TGCAGTGCTAGAGATTCGTCTCTTAGCAATCAGCCCCAGCATTTT. Its translation: CSARDSSLSNQPQHF.

The V gene is TRBV24-1, the J gene TRBJ2-1, with D unresolved. The CDR3 is 14 amino acids. V shed 6 bases and J shed 1 base, with 9 bases lying between them. CDR1 KGHDR and CDR2 SFDVKD come from the germline V gene. The CDR3 DNA sequence: TGTGCCACCAGTCCGGCAAAATCCTACAATGAGCAGTTCTTC. This translates into CATSPAKSYNEQFF.

This clonotype was detected only a few times. The chain recombines TRBV21-1 with TRBJ2-5; the D segment call TRBD1 is taken from the table without a DNA check. TRBV21-1 is assigned pseudogene status. CDR3 size: 16 residues. CDR3 sequence (DNA): TGTGCCAGCAAAACCCGGGACGAGGACCGAGTGAGGACCCAGTACTTC. Its translation is CASKTRDEDRVRTQYF.

This clonotype came up a few times. The rearrangement links TRBV13 to TRBJ2-1; 7 bases are a match to TRBD1. The J segment lost 4 bases and the V segment lost 4 bases, leaving 7 bases of the junction unmatched. This CDR3 is 15 amino acids long. Germline V lookup: CDR1 PRHDT, CDR2 FYEKMQ (reference sequence). CDR3 amino acids: CASSSWDRQYNEQFF. The DNA of the CDR3 is TGTGCCAGCAGCTCATGGGACAGACAGTACAATGAGCAGTTCTTC.

The V and J genes are TRBV24-1 and TRBJ2-5, with TRBD2 matching over 10 bases. Germline V gene data show CDR1 as KGHDR and CDR2 as SFDVKD. The length of the CDR3 is 15 residues. Unmatched junction bases numbered 6, after V lost 4 bases and J lost 5 bases. The CDR3 region is CATSDSGLAEETQYF. The CDR3 DNA reads TGTGCCACCAGTGACTCTGGACTAGCGGAGGAGACCCAGTACTTC.

This clonotype was detected a few times. J is TRBJ2-2 and V is TRBV7-3; TRBD1 is a possible D gene (5 bases). The germline CDR1 and CDR2 sequences are SGHTA and FQGTGA. Trimming removed 1 base from V and 2 bases from J, with 8 bases in between. This CDR3 has 15 amino acids. CDR3 DNA: TGTGCCAGCAGCTTAATGCAGGGCAACACCGGGGAGCTGTTTTTT. This gives the protein CASSLMQGNTGELFF.

This clonotype was seen a few times. V and J are TRBV29-1 and TRBJ2-3, with a tentative D call TRBD2 (6 bases). The V end was cut by 2 bases, the J end by 4 bases, with 13 bases between. From germline, CDR1 is SQVTM and CDR2 ANQGSEA. The CDR3 sequence is 14 residues long. This CDR3 is CSVERGRGADTQYF. The CDR3, as DNA: TGCAGCGTTGAAAGAGGGCGCGGGGCAGATACGCAGTATTTT.

This clonotype was recorded a few times. The V gene is TRBV24-1, the J gene TRBJ2-1; D might be TRBD2 (6 bases). V lost 5 bases and J 6 bases, leaving 13 bases between the germline ends. The CDR3 spans 14 residues. Germline loops: CDR1 KGHDR, CDR2 SFDVKD. In DNA form, the CDR3 reads TGTGCCACCAGTGTTAGCGGAGGGTCCAATGAGCAGTTCTTC. It is translated as CATSVSGGSNEQFF.

The chain links TRBV7-2 to TRBJ1-4; TRBD1 is a possible D gene (5 bases). Trimming pared 3 bases from V and 6 bases from J, leaving 11 bases between. This CDR3 region has 14 residues. Germline CDR1 SGHTA, CDR2 FQGNSA. The CDR3 region is CASSFSGRDEKLFF. DNA of the CDR3: TGTGCCAGCAGCTTTTCAGGGAGAGATGAAAAACTGTTTTTT.

This clonotype turned up a few times. This chain connects TRBV12-3 or TRBV12-4 to TRBJ1-1; D call uncertain. This CDR3 has 14 amino acids. The ends were cut back, 3 bases at V and 8 bases at J, with 16 bases in the middle. CDR3 nucleotide sequence: TGTGCCAGCAGTTTGTCAAGGGTGTGGGGAGAAGCTTTCTTT. Protein product: CASSLSRVWGEAFF.

This clonotype was detected a few times. The CDR3 nucleotides are TGTGCCACCAGTGACCCCGGACGGTTTAGCACAGATACGCAGTATTTT. It specifies CATSDPGRFSTDTQYF. J is TRBJ2-3 and V is TRBV24-1; D is uncertain. This CDR3 is 16 amino acids long. Germline CDR1 KGHDR, CDR2 SFDVKD. The V end was cut by 4 bases, the J end by 0 bases, with 13 bases between.

This chain uses TRBV7-6 with TRBJ2-7, with D possibly matching TRBD2 (5 bases). Germline assignment: CDR1 SGHVS and CDR2 FNYEAQ. The CDR3 covers 16 residues. Trimming cost V 4 bases and J 3 bases, with 19 bases left between them. DNA for the CDR3: TGTGCCAGCAGCTCCGTACACGGCAAAGGGAGCTACGAGCAGTACTTC. Amino acids: CASSSVHGKGSYEQYF. The variable domain in full, completed from reference TRBV7-6 and TRBJ2-7, reads GAGVSQSPRYKVTKRGQDVALRCDPISGHVSLYWYRQALGQGPEFLTYFNYEAQQDKSGLPNDRFSAERPEGSISTLTIQRTEQRDSAMYRCASSSVHGKGSYEQYFGPGTRLTVT.

As DNA, the CDR3 is TGTGCCAGCTCACCACCCGGGACGGTCAGCAATCAGCCCCAGCATTTT. Amino acids: CASSPPGTVSNQPQHF. This sequence joins TRBV18 and TRBJ1-5; a weak D match, TRBD1 (5 bases). V lost 0 bases to trimming and J lost 1 base, with 10 bases between them. The germline V gene has CDR1 KGHSH and CDR2 LQKENI. The CDR3 totals 16 residues.

There are a few counts of this clonotype. This chain links TRBV3-1 with TRBJ1-5; no reliable D call. The germline gives CDR1 LGHDT, CDR2 YNNKEL (reference sequence). V was pared by 1 base and J by 4 bases, with 5 bases between. This CDR3 spans 13 amino acids. CDR3 sequence (DNA): TGTGCCAGCAGCCAAGCGGGGAATCAGCCCCAGCATTTT. This gives the protein CASSQAGNQPQHF.

The V gene is TRBV19, the J gene TRBJ2-3; 11 bases are a match to TRBD1. The ends lost 2 bases at V and 8 bases at J; junction bases unmatched: 9. Germline CDR1 is LNHDA and CDR2 is SQIVND (reference sequence). CDR3 length equals 16 residues. This chain's CDR3 is CASSIRGQGARVTQYF. CDR3 DNA: TGTGCCAGTAGTATACGAGGACAGGGGGCGAGGGTTACGCAGTATTTT. The full variable domain, rest sourced from reference TRBV19 and TRBJ2-3, is DGGITQSPKYLFRKEGQNVTLSCEQNLNHDAMYWYRQDPGQGLRLIYYSQIVNDFQKGDIAEGYSVSREKKESFPLTVTSAQKNPTAFYLCASSIRGQGARVTQYFGPGTRLTVL.

In this sample, this clonotype turned up a few times. The rearrangement uses TRBV7-3 and TRBJ1-1, with D unclear. V gave up 0 bases and J gave up 4 bases, with 9 bases separating them. CDR1 and CDR2 (germline): SGHTA, FQGTGA. The CDR3 length is 14 residues. This chain's CDR3 is CASSLTGSVTEAFF. CDR3 nucleotides: TGTGCCAGCAGCTTAACAGGGTCTGTCACTGAAGCTTTCTTT.

V gene TRBV3-1 combines with J gene TRBJ1-1; TRBD1 is a possible D gene (6 bases). Trimming stripped 2 bases from V and 5 bases from J, with 15 bases between. CDR1 is LGHDT, CDR2 YNNKEL, per germline (reference sequence). CDR3 length: 15 amino acids. CDR3 sequence: CASSQRPGGATEAFF. The CDR3 DNA reads as TGTGCCAGCAGCCAACGGCCCGGGGGCGCGACTGAAGCTTTCTTT.

The chain links TRBV5-1 to TRBJ2-1; 7 bases are a match to TRBD1. The CDR3 covers 12 residues. Germline V gives CDR1 SGHRS, CDR2 YFSETQ. Germline trimming cut 4 bases from V and 15 bases from J; bases unmatched to any gene: 10. As DNA, the CDR3 is TGCGCCAGCAGCATAGACAGGGATTGGGCGTTCTTC. It codes for CASSIDRDWAFF.

This clonotype has more than one count but fewer than ten. This rearrangement joins TRBV19 to TRBJ2-1; 7 nucleotides match TRBD2. Germline CDR1 reads LNHDA; CDR2 reads SQIVND (reference sequence). The CDR3 is made up of 15 amino acids. Trimming cost V 4 bases and J 5 bases; bases outside gene matches: 8. CDR3 coding DNA: TGTGCCAGTAGTAATCAAGCGGGACTTAACAATGAGCAGTTCTTC. It codes for CASSNQAGLNNEQFF.

CDR3 nucleotide sequence: TGTGCCAGCAGCTTAATAGGGGGCTGGAATCAGCCCCAGCATTTT. Encoded protein: CASSLIGGWNQPQHF. The V call is TRBV7-6, the J call TRBJ1-5; 7 nucleotides agree with TRBD1. The CDR3 is made up of 15 amino acids. Germline lookup yields CDR1 SGHVS and CDR2 FNYEAQ. The ends lost 2 bases at V and 4 bases at J; junction bases unmatched: 5.

This rearrangement joins TRBV29-1 to TRBJ2-5; a weak D match, TRBD1 (6 bases). V was clipped by 3 bases and J by 3 bases, with 11 bases between them. CDR3 length: 13 amino acids. CDR1 is SQVTM, CDR2 ANQGSEA, per germline. For the CDR3, the DNA is TGCAGCGTTGACGTTTACAGGGAAGAGACCCAGTACTTC. Translated, it gives CSVDVYREETQYF.

This rearrangement joins TRBV20-1 to TRBJ2-1; D is uncertain. The CDR3 covers 17 residues. CDR1 and CDR2 from the germline V gene are DFQATT and SNEGSKA (reference sequence). V shed 3 bases and J shed 3 bases, with 21 bases lying between them. The CDR3 here is CSARRTDPRVIYNEQFF. CDR3 nucleotide sequence: TGCAGTGCTAGGCGAACCGATCCACGGGTCATCTACAATGAGCAGTTCTTC.

This clonotype was observed at least ten times. The chain joins TRBV23-1 to TRBJ2-2; D tentatively reads TRBD1 or TRBD2 (5 bases each). TRBV23-1 is an ORF, with its function uncertain. This CDR3 is built from 19 residues. The germline V and J ends were trimmed by 6 bases and 3 bases, with 26 bases remaining between them. The CDR3 DNA follows: TGCGCCAGCAGCCCCGGGACCGTTGAACCCCCATCGGACACCGGGGAGCTGTTTTTT. Translating it yields CASSPGTVEPPSDTGELFF.

The rearrangement links TRBV5-1 to TRBJ2-7, with D possibly called TRBD1 or TRBD2 (5 bases each). CDR1 SGHRS and CDR2 YFSETQ come from the germline V gene. This CDR3 has 15 residues. V was clipped by 5 bases and J by 2 bases, with 17 bases between them. The CDR3 DNA reads TGCGCCAGCAGTCCCGGGACCCGCCGCGCCTACGAGCAGTACTTC. It encodes CASSPGTRRAYEQYF. The whole variable domain, filled in from reference TRBV5-1 and TRBJ2-7, reads KAGVTQTPRYLIKTRGQQVTLSCSPISGHRSVSWYQQTPGQGLQFLFEYFSETQRNKGNFPGRFSGRQFSNSRSEMNVSTLELGDSALYLCASSPGTRRAYEQYFGPGTRLTVT.

The V call is TRBV7-3, the J call TRBJ2-3; maybe TRBD2 (6 bases). Trimming shortened V by 4 bases and J by 2 bases, and 13 bases separated the two germline ends. Germline loops: CDR1 SGHTA, CDR2 FQGTGA. The CDR3 has 15 residues. CDR3 residues: CASSSATRFTDTQYF. The CDR3 DNA sequence: TGTGCCAGCAGCTCCGCGACTAGGTTCACAGATACGCAGTATTTT.